The 26 T cell receptor beta chains reported below all come from one sample, sequenced in a study of PD-L1 blockade in urothelial cancer (dated by TCRdb to the late 2010s). The method behind the library was the immunoSEQ multiplex PCR assay. Held by TCRdb, this immuneACCESS table contains in-frame sequences only and omits some clones. Under half of the omission traces to an unresolved V gene where checked; the cause of the rest is unknown. The sample yields some 22,000 clones; nearly 90% were counted once. Of the sample, about 16% falls within the top ten clones. Here the sequenced sample was PBMCs, taken around atezolizumab (anti-PD-L1) treatment. These receptors came from a woman in her sixties with urothelial cancer.

The DNA of the CDR3 is TGTGCCAGCAGTAGACAGCTCAACTACGAGCAGTACTTC. It codes for CASSRQLNYEQYF. The chain employs TRBV2 and TRBJ2-7, with D maybe TRBD1 (5 bases). Germline-derived CDR1 and CDR2 are SNHLY and FYNNEI. This CDR3 comprises 13 residues. V gave up 5 bases and J gave up 3 bases, with 11 bases separating them.

The table lists this clone with a count of one. The chain carries TRBV2 and TRBJ1-2; the D gene is possibly TRBD1 (5 bases). Germline CDR1 SNHLY, CDR2 FYNNEI. Trimming removed 2 bases from V and 1 base from J, with 5 bases in between. The CDR3 length is 13 residues. The CDR3 loop is CASSEQGNYGYTF. The CDR3 bases are TGTGCCAGCAGTGAACAGGGTAACTATGGCTACACCTTC. The full variable domain, in which reference TRBV2 and TRBJ1-2 provide the parts outside the CDR3, is EPEVTQTPSHQVTQMGQEVILRCVPISNHLYFYWYRQILGQKVEFLVSFYNNEISEKSEIFDDQFSVERPDGSNFTLKIRSTKLEDSAMYFCASSEQGNYGYTFGSGTRLTVV.

The chain links TRBV4-1 to TRBJ2-5, with TRBD2 identical over 8 bases. The CDR3 has 13 residues. V was clipped by 6 bases and J by 4 bases; unmatched bases: 4. Germline V gene data show CDR1 as MGHRA and CDR2 as YSYEKL. The CDR3 nucleotides are TGCGCCAGCAGTAAGAGCGGGAGAGAGACCCAGTACTTC. This codes for CASSKSGRETQYF.

This chain connects TRBV11-2 to TRBJ2-7, with D maybe TRBD2 (6 bases). The V gene's germline CDR1 is SGHAT and CDR2 FQNNGV. The CDR3 loop spans 15 amino acids. The V and J ends lost 1 base and 3 bases respectively, with 13 bases between them. The CDR3 protein is CASSLVEGQGYEQYF. CDR3 bases: TGTGCCAGCAGCTTAGTGGAGGGTCAGGGCTACGAGCAGTACTTC.

The chain carries TRBV2 and TRBJ2-1, with D possibly matching TRBD2 (6 bases). Trimming shortened V by 1 base and J by 10 bases, and 8 bases separated the two germline ends. The V gene's germline CDR1 is SNHLY and CDR2 FYNNEI. The CDR3 runs 12 residues. The CDR3 protein is CASSEERAEQFF. CDR3 bases: TGTGCCAGCAGTGAAGAGCGGGCCGAGCAGTTCTTC.

The chain has TRBV5-6 and TRBJ1-1; D is ambiguous. Germline V gene data show CDR1 as SGHDT and CDR2 as YYEEEE. The CDR3 loop spans 14 amino acids. The V end was cut by 4 bases, the J end by 6 bases, with 16 bases between. The CDR3 loop reads CASSLTTPGAEAFF. Here the CDR3 DNA reads TGTGCCAGCAGCCTGACTACCCCCGGGGCTGAAGCTTTCTTT.

The J gene is TRBJ2-2, the V gene TRBV7-3; the match to TRBD2 covers 12 bases. V lost 5 bases and J lost 5; bases outside the gene matches: 6. Germline-derived CDR1 and CDR2 are SGHTA and FQGTGA. CDR3 length: 16 residues. This CDR3 reads CASSPGLAGRTGELFF. The CDR3 region has the DNA TGTGCCAGCAGCCCCGGACTAGCGGGACGAACCGGGGAGCTGTTTTTT.

V usage is TRBV6-5 and J usage is TRBJ2-2, with unresolved D. Between the trimmed V and J ends, which lost 6 bases and 5 bases, there was a span of 13 bases. The CDR3 is 14 amino acids. Germline V gene sequence: CDR1 MNHEY, CDR2 SVGAGI. CDR3 region: CASSTQMRTGELFF. CDR3 DNA: TGTGCCAGCAGCACACAGATGCGTACCGGGGAGCTGTTTTTT.

This clone showed up just once. The chain recombines TRBV28 with TRBJ2-1, with 11 bases aligning to TRBD2. This CDR3 is built from 16 residues. J was trimmed by 2 bases and V by 5 bases; bases with no gene match: 5. In germline, CDR1 is MDHEN, CDR2 SYDVKM. The CDR3 nucleotides read TGTGCCAGCAGTCAGATAGCGGGAGGGCCCTACAATGAGCAGTTCTTC. Translated: CASSQIAGGPYNEQFF.

The V gene is TRBV18, the J gene TRBJ1-2; D unresolved. Trimming shortened V by 5 bases and J by 1 base, and 5 bases separated the two germline ends. The germline V gene encodes CDR1 KGHSH and CDR2 LQKENI. The CDR3 spans 12 residues. The CDR3 nucleotides are TGTGCCAGCTCATCAAATAACTATGGCTACACCTTC. As protein: CASSSNNYGYTF.

The rearrangement joins TRBV2 to TRBJ1-6; 7 bases match TRBD1. Unmatched junction bases numbered 3, after V lost 1 base and J lost 9 bases. The germline CDR1 and CDR2 sequences are SNHLY and FYNNEI. This CDR3 region has 14 residues. CDR3 nucleotides: TGTGCCAGCAGTGAAGAGGGGGCCGGTTCACCCCTCCACTTT. Protein product: CASSEEGAGSPLHF.

The rearrangement links TRBV6-5 to TRBJ1-2, with 8 bases that match TRBD1. Germline values: CDR1 MNHEY, CDR2 SVGAGI. This CDR3 is built from 13 residues. Trimming removed 5 bases from V and 2 bases from J; junction bases left unmatched: 1. The CDR3 DNA reads as TGTGCCAGCAGTCGACAGGGGAACTATGGCTACACCTTC. It is translated as CASSRQGNYGYTF.

J is TRBJ1-3 and V is TRBV5-3, with a possible D match to TRBD1 (6 bases). TRBV5-3 is given ORF status, its function remaining uncertain. CDR3 length: 17 residues. Trimming cost V 3 bases and J 6 bases, with 22 bases left between them. The CDR3 region has the DNA TGTGCCAGAAGCTGGTCCCAGGACAGCAACTCCCTAAACACCATATATTTT. This codes for CARSWSQDSNSLNTIYF.

The V gene is TRBV7-6, the J gene TRBJ2-2, with D possibly being TRBD1 (6 bases). Trimming left V 2 bases short and J 4 bases short, with 8 bases between. The CDR3 contains 14 residues. Looked up from germline, CDR1 is SGHVS and CDR2 is FNYEAQ. The CDR3 nucleotides read TGTGCCAGCAGCTTAAAAGGGGGCACCGGGGAGCTGTTTTTT. Protein product: CASSLKGGTGELFF.

V and J are TRBV18 and TRBJ1-1, with TRBD1 matching over 8 bases. The germline gives CDR1 KGHSH, CDR2 LQKENI. The trim removed 2 bases at V and 1 base at J, leaving 3 bases unmatched. The CDR3 runs to 15 residues. The CDR3 here is CASSPDQGANTEAFF. As DNA, the CDR3 is TGTGCCAGCTCACCAGATCAGGGGGCGAACACTGAAGCTTTCTTT. The full variable domain, its missing parts supplied by reference TRBV18 and TRBJ1-1, is NAGVMQNPRHLVRRRGQEARLRCSPMKGHSHVYWYRQLPEEGLKFMVYLQKENIIDESGMPKERFSAEFPKEGPSILRIQQVVRGDSAAYFCASSPDQGANTEAFFGQGTRLTVV.

The chain has TRBV5-8 and TRBJ2-7; 7 nucleotides align to TRBD2. V dropped 5 bases and J dropped 1; count of bases not matched to a gene: 12. This CDR3 is 16 amino acids long. CDR1 and CDR2 (germline): SGHTS, YDEGEE. As DNA, the CDR3 is TGTGCCAGCAGAGCTCGGGGGGTCAGACCGTCCTACGAGCAGTACTTC. It codes for CASRARGVRPSYEQYF. The full variable domain, completed using reference TRBV5-8 and TRBJ2-7, is EAGVTQSPTHLIKTRGQQATLRCSPISGHTSVYWYQQALGLGLQFLLWYDEGEERNRGNFPPRFSGRQFPNYSSELNVNALELEDSALYLCASRARGVRPSYEQYFGPGTRLTVT.

This chain connects TRBV29-1 to TRBJ2-3, with 10 bases aligning to TRBD1. The CDR3 has 18 residues. The V gene end was trimmed by 3 bases and the J gene end by 5 bases; junction bases not matched to a gene: 17. CDR1 is SQVTM, CDR2 ANQGSEA, per germline. CDR3 amino acids: CSVDGDERDRGPGDTQYF. The CDR3 DNA reads TGCAGCGTTGACGGTGATGAACGAGACAGGGGGCCCGGAGATACGCAGTATTTT.

V is TRBV6-1 and J is TRBJ2-7, with 10 bases lining up with TRBD2. The V gene's germline CDR1 is MNHNS and CDR2 SASEGT. The V gene end was trimmed by 6 bases and the J gene end by 5 bases; junction bases not matched to a gene: 7. The CDR3 extends over 14 amino acids. In DNA, the CDR3 is TGTGCCAGCAGGTCCGGGACTAGCGCCAACGAGCAGTACTTC. Translating gives CASRSGTSANEQYF.

The chain has TRBV29-1 and TRBJ2-2; D remains unclear. The germline CDR1 and CDR2 sequences are SQVTM and ANQGSEA. Trimming pared 2 bases from V and 3 bases from J, leaving 7 bases between. This CDR3 comprises 13 residues. CDR3 region: CSVERAYTGELFF. CDR3 bases: TGCAGCGTTGAAAGAGCCTACACCGGGGAGCTGTTTTTT.

The chain employs TRBV29-1 and TRBJ2-3, with no clear D. Trimming took 4 bases from V and 2 from J, leaving 13 bases between them. The CDR3 length is 14 residues. Germline values: CDR1 SQVTM, CDR2 ANQGSEA. The CDR3: CSVAGRPYTDTQYF. CDR3 DNA: TGCAGCGTTGCGGGTCGACCTTACACAGATACGCAGTATTTT.

V is TRBV2 and J is TRBJ2-1; 8 nucleotides agree with TRBD2. The trim removed 7 bases at V and 4 bases at J, leaving 6 bases unmatched. The CDR3 has 14 amino acids. Per the germline V gene, CDR1 is SNHLY and CDR2 is FYNNEI. CDR3 coding DNA: TGTGCCAGCAACTCTCCTAGCGGGTACAATGAGCAGTTCTTC. Its protein is CASNSPSGYNEQFF.

Only one count was recorded for this clone. CDR3 sequence (DNA): TGTGCCAGCAGTCTACGGACAGGGACCTACTCTGGGGCCAACGTCCTGACTTTC. Its protein is CASSLRTGTYSGANVLTF. The rearrangement joins TRBV28 to TRBJ2-6, with 8 nucleotides matching TRBD1. The J segment lost 0 bases and the V segment lost 5 bases, leaving 9 bases of the junction unmatched. Germline lookup yields CDR1 MDHEN and CDR2 SYDVKM. The CDR3 covers 18 residues.

This clone was seen a few times. The chain uses TRBV18 and TRBJ1-1; TRBD1 matches at 8 bases. Germline V gives CDR1 KGHSH, CDR2 LQKENI. V was pared by 2 bases and J by 5 bases, with 7 bases of the junction left unmatched. The CDR3 totals 15 residues. The CDR3 bases are TGTGCCAGCTCACCATCTCAGGGGGCAGATACTGAAGCTTTCTTT. It encodes CASSPSQGADTEAFF.

The rearrangement joins TRBV6-1 to TRBJ1-1; 10 bases are shared with TRBD1. The V gene end was trimmed by 9 bases and the J gene end by 7 bases; junction bases not matched to a gene: 8. The CDR3 is 13 amino acids. The germline CDR1 and CDR2 sequences are MNHNS and SASEGT. CDR3 residues: CASRGQGRSEAFF. CDR3 nucleotide sequence: TGTGCCAGTCGGGGACAGGGGAGGAGTGAAGCTTTCTTT.

V usage is TRBV27 and J usage is TRBJ2-3, with 8 bases identical to TRBD1. J gave up 0 bases and V 9 bases, and 14 bases lay outside the gene matches. The germline CDR1 and CDR2 sequences are MNHEY and SMNVEV (reference sequence). This CDR3 is built from 17 residues. The CDR3 protein is CASSDRARLLSTDTQYF. The CDR3 nucleotides are TGTGCCAGTTCGGACAGGGCTAGACTTCTTAGCACAGATACGCAGTATTTT.

This chain uses TRBV6-1 with TRBJ1-1, with D possibly matching TRBD1 (6 bases). Trimming shortened V by 3 bases and J by 12 bases, and 17 bases separated the two germline ends. The CDR3 consists of 13 residues. Germline V gene lookup returns CDR1 MNHNS and CDR2 SASEGT. The CDR3 is CASSDRGRGLSFF. The CDR3 coding sequence is TGTGCCAGCAGTGACAGGGGCCGCGGGTTATCTTTCTTT.